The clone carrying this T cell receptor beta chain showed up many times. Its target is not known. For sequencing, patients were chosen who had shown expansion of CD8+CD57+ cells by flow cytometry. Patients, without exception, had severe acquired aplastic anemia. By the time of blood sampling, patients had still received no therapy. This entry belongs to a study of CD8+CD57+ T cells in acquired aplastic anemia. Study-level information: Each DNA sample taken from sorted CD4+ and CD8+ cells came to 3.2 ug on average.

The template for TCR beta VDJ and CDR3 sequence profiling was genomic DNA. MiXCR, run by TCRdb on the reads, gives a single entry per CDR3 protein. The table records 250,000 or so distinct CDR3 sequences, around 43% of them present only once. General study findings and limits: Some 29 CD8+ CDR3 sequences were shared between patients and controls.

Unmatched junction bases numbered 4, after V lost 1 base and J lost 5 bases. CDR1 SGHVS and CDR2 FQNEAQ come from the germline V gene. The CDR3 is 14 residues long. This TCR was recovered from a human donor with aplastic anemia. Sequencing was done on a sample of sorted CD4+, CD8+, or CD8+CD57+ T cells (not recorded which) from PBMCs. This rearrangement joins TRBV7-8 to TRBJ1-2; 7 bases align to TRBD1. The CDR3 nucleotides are TGTGCCAGCAGCTTAGAAAGGGGGCGTTATGGCTACACCTTC. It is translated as CASSLERGRYGYTF.